These T cell receptor beta chains were read from a single sample in a study of CD8+ T cells in alopecia areata. The assay was immunoSEQ multiplex PCR, and TCRdb's table has in-frame clones only and misses some. The sample yields about 210,000 clones, under 70% seen once. The material sequenced was CD4+ T cells sorted from blood, taken at approximately week 42, from a patient treated with tofacitinib. All receptors derive from a human donor with alopecia areata. The CDR3 runs from the conserved cysteine through the conserved F or W. The D gene is left open where the match is weak. Rows may omit the clone size; those that give it use once, few, many or a size class.

J gene	D gene	clone size	V gene	CDR3 protein	CDR3 DNA
TRBJ1-1	.	.	TRBV29-1	CSVGGGQLNTEAFF	TGCAGCGTGGGGGGGGGACAACTGAACACTGAAGCTTTCTTT
TRBJ2-2	.	few	TRBV27	CASSLNRATGELFF	TGTGCCAGCAGCCTAAACAGGGCCACCGGGGAGCTGTTTTTT
TRBJ2-1	TRBD2	few	TRBV29-1	CSAKPSGGEYNEQFF	TGCAGCGCCAAACCTAGCGGGGGGGAATACAATGAGCAGTTCTTC
TRBJ2-3	TRBD2	once	TRBV7-2	CASSLLAGTDTQYF	TGTGCCAGCAGCTTACTAGCGGGCACAGATACGCAGTATTTT
TRBJ2-1	.	.	TRBV5-1	CASSFQAPGGGTYNEQFF	TGCGCCAGCAGCTTCCAGGCGCCCGGCGGGGGCACCTACAATGAGCAGTTCTTC
TRBJ1-2	.	.	TRBV14	CASSQLSGSRTYGYTF	TGTGCCAGCAGCCAACTCTCCGGGAGCCGGACATATGGCTACACCTTC
TRBJ2-1	.	once	TRBV27	CASSFGRGEFNEQFF	TGTGCCAGCAGTTTTGGCAGGGGGGAATTTAATGAGCAGTTCTTC
TRBJ2-7	.	.	TRBV5-6	CASSLAFGAPSSYEQYF	TGTGCCAGCAGCTTGGCATTTGGGGCCCCTAGCTCCTACGAGCAGTACTTC
TRBJ1-1	.	.	TRBV6-6	CASSSRTVNTEAFF	TGTGCCAGCAGTTCCCGGACAGTGAACACTGAAGCTTTCTTT
TRBJ1-2	.	few	TRBV29-1	CSAERGTGYGYTF	TGCAGCGCTGAACGCGGTACGGGGTATGGCTACACCTTC
TRBJ1-1	.	.	TRBV9	CASSPSTGTAEAFF	TGTGCCAGCAGCCCCTCGACCGGGACTGCTGAAGCTTTCTTT
TRBJ1-2	.	.	TRBV6-5	CASTEGVGSGYTF	TGTGCCAGCACTGAGGGGGTTGGGAGTGGCTACACCTTC
TRBJ2-5	.	.	TRBV14	CASSLAGGETQYF	TGTGCCAGCAGCCTCGCTGGCGGGGAGACCCAGTACTTC
TRBJ2-1	TRBD2	.	TRBV7-2	CASSPDGKRGVQFF	TGTGCCAGCAGCCCGGATGGGAAGCGGGGGGTTCAGTTCTTC
TRBJ1-3	TRBD1	.	TRBV6-5	CASSFRGTGNTIYF	TGTGCCAGCAGCTTCAGGGGGACTGGAAACACCATATATTTT
TRBJ2-3	.	.	TRBV5-1	CASSRDTDTQYF	TGCGCCAGCAGCAGGGACACAGATACGCAGTATTTT
TRBJ2-7	TRBD2	.	TRBV2	CASSPSGGPYEQYF	TGTGCCAGCAGCCCTAGCGGGGGACCCTACGAGCAGTACTTC
TRBJ1-2	.	.	TRBV4-3	CASSQDEGSDYGYTF	TGCGCCAGCAGCCAAGACGAGGGCTCCGACTATGGCTACACCTTC
TRBJ2-3	.	few	TRBV6-1	CASSAVSTDTQYF	TGTGCCAGCAGTGCTGTTAGCACAGATACGCAGTATTTT
TRBJ1-2	.	.	TRBV29-1	CSVEDGGRYGYTF	TGCAGCGTTGAAGATGGGGGACGTTATGGCTACACCTTC
TRBJ2-1	TRBD2	.	TRBV14	CASSQDLAGGLFNEQFF	TGTGCCAGCAGCCAAGATCTAGCGGGGGGCCTATTCAATGAGCAGTTCTTC
TRBJ1-6	.	.	TRBV2	CASRETSQGASPLHF	TGTGCCAGCAGGGAAACCTCACAGGGTGCTTCACCCCTCCACTTT
TRBJ2-7	TRBD1	.	TRBV5-1	CASSPGTASSYEQYF	TGCGCCAGCAGCCCCGGGACAGCGAGCTCCTACGAGCAGTACTTC
TRBJ1-6	TRBD1	.	TRBV19	CASSTKTGNNSPLHF	TGTGCCAGTAGTACGAAGACAGGGAATAATTCACCCCTCCACTTT
TRBJ1-6	.	.	TRBV30	CAWSVPGQGLHF	TGTGCCTGGAGTGTTCCGGGGCAGGGATTACACTTT
TRBJ1-1	TRBD1	.	TRBV29-1	CSVVLQGEVTEAFF	TGCAGCGTTGTCCTCCAGGGGGAAGTCACTGAAGCTTTCTTT
TRBJ2-1	TRBD1	once	TRBV25-1	CASRSGGASYNEQFF	TGTGCCAGTCGTTCAGGGGGCGCTTCCTACAATGAGCAGTTCTTC
TRBJ2-1	.	.	TRBV6-5	CASSQGSYNEQFF	TGTGCCAGCAGCCAGGGATCCTACAATGAGCAGTTCTTC
TRBJ2-7	.	.	TRBV7-6	CASSWATGEQYF	TGTGCCAGCAGCTGGGCGACAGGCGAGCAGTACTTC
TRBJ1-1	TRBD1	.	TRBV29-1	CSVAGQGAEAFF	TGCAGCGTTGCGGGACAGGGGGCTGAAGCTTTCTTT
TRBJ1-5	TRBD1	.	TRBV11-2	CASSPLGTAGSNQPQHF	TGTGCCAGCAGCCCCTTAGGGACAGCAGGAAGCAATCAGCCCCAGCATTTT
TRBJ1-2	.	.	TRBV30	CAWGGSLGSYGYTF	TGTGCCTGGGGAGGGTCCCTGGGATCCTATGGCTACACCTTC
TRBJ2-3	TRBD2	.	TRBV23-1	CASSPSGGRTDTQYF	TGCGCCAGCAGTCCTAGCGGGGGGAGAACAGATACGCAGTATTTT
TRBJ2-2	.	.	TRBV7-2	CASSLGPAGELFF	TGTGCCAGCAGCCTCGGACCTGCCGGGGAGCTGTTTTTT
TRBJ1-5	.	.	TRBV7-3	CASSLEGSMGTQPQHF	TGTGCCAGCAGCTTAGAGGGTAGTATGGGAACTCAGCCCCAGCATTTT
TRBJ1-1	.	.	TRBV7-9	CASSLEKNTEAFF	TGTGCCAGCAGCTTAGAGAAGAACACTGAAGCTTTCTTT
TRBJ1-2	.	.	TRBV27	CASSLSSWLGTNYGYTF	TGTGCCAGCAGTTTATCTTCATGGCTGGGGACTAACTATGGCTACACCTTC
TRBJ2-1	.	few	TRBV30	CAWSALDEQFF	TGTGCCTGGAGTGCGCTAGATGAGCAGTTCTTC
TRBJ1-6	.	.	TRBV7-8	CASSLQNSPLHF	TGTGCCAGCAGCCTACAGAATTCACCCCTCCACTTT
TRBJ1-2	TRBD1	few	TRBV30	CAWSVPDRGVGGYTF	TGTGCCTGGAGTGTACCGGACAGGGGGGTCGGTGGCTACACCTTC
TRBJ2-5	.	.	TRBV13	CASSPEGSTSRGETQYF	TGTGCCAGCAGCCCGGAGGGTAGCACCTCGCGGGGAGAGACCCAGTACTTC